This TCR beta chain was profiled in a study of blood T cells in healthy people across ages. Study-level findings and limits: Unknown CMV status may confound age-related changes in expanded clones. Estimates drawn from one million T cells were deemed to understate diversity.

This clonotype was counted only a few times. Its specificity is unknown. A second PCR, run for about 7 to 11 cycles, used a sample-barcoded 5' primer plus a J-beta primer mix. Via MiXCR, TCRdb re-called the 5' RACE reads, giving one row per CDR3 protein. The sample holds 600,000 to 1,000,000 distinct CDR3 sequences, 20% to 25% seen once. The CDR3 extends over 13 amino acids. Trimming left V 4 bases short and J 3 bases short, with 8 bases between. Germline CDR1 SGHVS, CDR2 FNYEAQ. The same data also contributed to another study, on T cells of mothers and their children. That paper states: The yield was over 8 million TCR beta CDR3 reads from each mother and a few million from each child.

This sequence originates from a boy younger than 18 in good health. The sequenced sample was blood. V and J are TRBV7-6 and TRBJ2-3, with D uncertain. Written as DNA, the CDR3 is TGTGCCAGCAGCTCCCCCGTAACAGATACGCAGTATTTT. Encoded protein: CASSSPVTDTQYF.